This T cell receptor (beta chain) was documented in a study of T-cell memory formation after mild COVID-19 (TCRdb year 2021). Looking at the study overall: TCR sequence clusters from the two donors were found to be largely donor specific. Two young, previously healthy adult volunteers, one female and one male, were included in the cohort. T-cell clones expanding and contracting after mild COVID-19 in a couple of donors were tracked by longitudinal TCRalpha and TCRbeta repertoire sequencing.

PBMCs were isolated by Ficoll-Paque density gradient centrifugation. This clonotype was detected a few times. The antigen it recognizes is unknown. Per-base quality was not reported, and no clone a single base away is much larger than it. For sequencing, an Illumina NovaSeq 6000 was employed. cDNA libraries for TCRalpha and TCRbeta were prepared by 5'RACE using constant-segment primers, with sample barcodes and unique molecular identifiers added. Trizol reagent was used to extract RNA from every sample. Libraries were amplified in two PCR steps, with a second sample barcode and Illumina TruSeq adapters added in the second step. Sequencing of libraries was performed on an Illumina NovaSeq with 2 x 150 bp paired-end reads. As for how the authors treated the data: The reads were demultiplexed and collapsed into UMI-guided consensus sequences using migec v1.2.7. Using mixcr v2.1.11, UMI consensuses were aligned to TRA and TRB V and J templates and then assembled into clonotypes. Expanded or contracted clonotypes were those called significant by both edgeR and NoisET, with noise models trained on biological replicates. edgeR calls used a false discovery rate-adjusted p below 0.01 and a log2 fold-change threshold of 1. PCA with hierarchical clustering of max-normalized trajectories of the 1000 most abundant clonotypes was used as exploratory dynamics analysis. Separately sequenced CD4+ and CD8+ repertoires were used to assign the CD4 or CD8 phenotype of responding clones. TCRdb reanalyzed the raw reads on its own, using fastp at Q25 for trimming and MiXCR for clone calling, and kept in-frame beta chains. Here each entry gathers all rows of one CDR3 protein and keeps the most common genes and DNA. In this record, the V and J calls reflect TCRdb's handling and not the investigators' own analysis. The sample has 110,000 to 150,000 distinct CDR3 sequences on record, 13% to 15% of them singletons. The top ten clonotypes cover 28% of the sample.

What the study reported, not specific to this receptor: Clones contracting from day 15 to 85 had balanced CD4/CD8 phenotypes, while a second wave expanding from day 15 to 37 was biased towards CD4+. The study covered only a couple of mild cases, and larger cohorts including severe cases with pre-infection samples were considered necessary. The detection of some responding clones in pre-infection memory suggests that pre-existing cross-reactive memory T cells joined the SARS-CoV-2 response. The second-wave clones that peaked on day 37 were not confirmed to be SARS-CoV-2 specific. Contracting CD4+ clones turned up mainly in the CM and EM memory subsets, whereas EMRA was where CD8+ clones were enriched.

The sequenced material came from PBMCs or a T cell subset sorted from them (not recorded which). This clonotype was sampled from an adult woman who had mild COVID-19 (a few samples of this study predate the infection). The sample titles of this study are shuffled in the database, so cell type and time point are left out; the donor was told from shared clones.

The CDR3 protein is CATSDFPGSISTDTQYF. At the DNA level, the sequence is TGTGCCACCAGTGATTTTCCAGGGTCGATCTCCACAGATACGCAGTATTTT. The V and J segments used are TRBV24-1 and TRBJ2-3; TRBD1 is perhaps the D gene, given 5 matching bases. The CDR3 goes from the cysteine to the phenylalanine over 17 residues. This entry keeps only the CDR3 DNA: 51 bases, framed from base 1. The germline ends are 15 bases apart after V is trimmed by 1 base and J by 2 bases. The germline V gene supplies CDR1 KGHDR and CDR2 SFDVKD.